This is a list of T cell receptor beta chains from one sample in a study of CD8+ T cells in alopecia areata. TCRdb keeps only in-frame clones here, not all; method: immunoSEQ multiplex PCR. There are just over 150,000 clones in the sample; under 60% occur only once, and approximately 20% lies in the top ten. Source: CD8+ T cells sorted from blood, taken at week 0. The receptors originated from a human donor with alopecia areata. CDR3s leave out the opening cysteine and the closing phenylalanine or tryptophan. The order of the fields is V gene, J gene, CDR3 protein.

TRBV2	TRBJ2-1	ASRDNEQF
TRBV12-5	TRBJ1-1	ASGPTGTTEAF
TRBV10-3	TRBJ1-4	AISENEKLF
TRBV6-1	TRBJ2-5	ASSYGETQY
TRBV7-7	TRBJ2-1	ASSLGQGARNEQF
TRBV5-1	TRBJ2-1	ASSFYGGANEQF
TRBV7-6	TRBJ2-1	ASSLKPLGTSRNEQF
TRBV9	TRBJ2-2	ASAYSPWTKNTGELF
TRBV12-5	TRBJ1-6	ASGSLFNSPLH
TRBV29-1	TRBJ1-2	SVLGGNYGYT
TRBV9	TRBJ2-7	ASSVGNRNYEQY
TRBV13	TRBJ2-7	ASSPGQGEQY
TRBV9	TRBJ2-2	ASSVDMVELF
TRBV5-5	TRBJ1-2	ASSQDRNNYGYT
TRBV6-5	TRBJ1-6	ASSYKGSYNSPLH
TRBV2	TRBJ1-2	ASSDEGARGYT
TRBV19	TRBJ2-7	ASKGQVSDEQY
TRBV4-3	TRBJ2-1	ASSQRWTSHNEQF
TRBV27	TRBJ1-1	ASSLSGGGTEAF